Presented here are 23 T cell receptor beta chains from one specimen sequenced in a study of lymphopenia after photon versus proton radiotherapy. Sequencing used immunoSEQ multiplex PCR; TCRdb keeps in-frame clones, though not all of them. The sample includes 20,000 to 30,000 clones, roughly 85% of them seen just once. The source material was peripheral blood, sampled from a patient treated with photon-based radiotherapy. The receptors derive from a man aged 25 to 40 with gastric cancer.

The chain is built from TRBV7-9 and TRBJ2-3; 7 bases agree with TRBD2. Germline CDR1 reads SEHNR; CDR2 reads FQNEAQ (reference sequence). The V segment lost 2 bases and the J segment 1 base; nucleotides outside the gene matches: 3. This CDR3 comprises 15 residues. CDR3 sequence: CASSLFAGGTDTQYF. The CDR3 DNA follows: TGTGCCAGCAGCTTATTCGCGGGAGGCACAGATACGCAGTATTTT.

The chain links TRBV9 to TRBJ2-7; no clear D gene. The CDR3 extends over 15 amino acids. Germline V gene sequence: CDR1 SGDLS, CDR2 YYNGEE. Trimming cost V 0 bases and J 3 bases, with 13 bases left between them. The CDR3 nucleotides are TGTGCCAGCAGCGTAGCTTCGGCAGGAAACTACGAGCAGTACTTC. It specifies CASSVASAGNYEQYF.

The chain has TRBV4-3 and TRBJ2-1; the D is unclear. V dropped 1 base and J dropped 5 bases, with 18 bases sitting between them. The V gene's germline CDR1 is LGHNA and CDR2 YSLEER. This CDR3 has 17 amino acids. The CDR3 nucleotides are TGCGCCAGCAGCCAAGTGGAATCATCCTCGGGCGACAATGAGCAGTTCTTC. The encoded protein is CASSQVESSSGDNEQFF.

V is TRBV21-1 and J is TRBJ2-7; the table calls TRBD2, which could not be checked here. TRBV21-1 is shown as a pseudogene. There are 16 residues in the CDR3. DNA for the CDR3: TGTGCCAGCAGCATCTCCGGAGCGGGGGGCCGGAACGAGCAGTACTTC. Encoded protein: CASSISGAGGRNEQYF.

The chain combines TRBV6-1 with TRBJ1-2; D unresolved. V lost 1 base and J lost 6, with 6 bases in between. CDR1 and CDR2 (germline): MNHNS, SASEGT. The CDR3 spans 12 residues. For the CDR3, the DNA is TGTGCCAGCAGTGAAGGAGGAGATGGCTACACCTTC. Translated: CASSEGGDGYTF.

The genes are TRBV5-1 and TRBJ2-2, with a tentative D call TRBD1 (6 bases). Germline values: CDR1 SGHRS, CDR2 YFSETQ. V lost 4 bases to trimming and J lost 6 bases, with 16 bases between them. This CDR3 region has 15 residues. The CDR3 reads CASSIQGVGSGELFF. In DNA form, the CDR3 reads TGCGCCAGCAGCATACAGGGAGTGGGCTCCGGGGAGCTGTTTTTT.

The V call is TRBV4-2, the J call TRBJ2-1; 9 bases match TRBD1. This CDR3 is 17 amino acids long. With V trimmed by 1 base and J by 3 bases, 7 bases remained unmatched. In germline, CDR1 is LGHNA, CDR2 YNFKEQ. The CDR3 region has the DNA TGTGCCAGCAGCCAAGTACTTGGGGACAGGGTCTACAATGAGCAGTTCTTC. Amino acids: CASSQVLGDRVYNEQFF.

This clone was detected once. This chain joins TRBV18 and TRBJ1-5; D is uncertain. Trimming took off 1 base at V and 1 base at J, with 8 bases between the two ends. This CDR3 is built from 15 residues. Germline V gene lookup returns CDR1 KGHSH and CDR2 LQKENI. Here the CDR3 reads CASSPQGNSNQPQHF. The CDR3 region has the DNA TGTGCCAGCTCACCACAGGGTAACAGCAATCAGCCCCAGCATTTT.

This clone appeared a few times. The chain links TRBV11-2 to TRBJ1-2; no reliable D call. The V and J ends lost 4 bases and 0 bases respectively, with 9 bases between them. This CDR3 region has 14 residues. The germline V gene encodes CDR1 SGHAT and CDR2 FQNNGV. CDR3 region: CASSYRSTNYGYTF. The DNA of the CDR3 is TGTGCCAGCAGCTATAGGTCGACTAACTATGGCTACACCTTC. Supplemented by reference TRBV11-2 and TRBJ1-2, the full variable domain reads EAGVAQSPRYKIIEKRQSVAFWCNPISGHATLYWYQQILGQGPKLLIQFQNNGVVDDSQLPKDRFSAERLKGVDSTLKIQPAKLEDSAVYLCASSYRSTNYGYTFGSGTRLTVV.

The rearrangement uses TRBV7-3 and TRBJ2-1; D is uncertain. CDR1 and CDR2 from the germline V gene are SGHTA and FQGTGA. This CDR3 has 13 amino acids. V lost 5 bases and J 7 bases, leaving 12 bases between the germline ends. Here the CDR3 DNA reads TGTGCCAGCAGCCCAGGACCAACTAATGAGCAGTTCTTC. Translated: CASSPGPTNEQFF.

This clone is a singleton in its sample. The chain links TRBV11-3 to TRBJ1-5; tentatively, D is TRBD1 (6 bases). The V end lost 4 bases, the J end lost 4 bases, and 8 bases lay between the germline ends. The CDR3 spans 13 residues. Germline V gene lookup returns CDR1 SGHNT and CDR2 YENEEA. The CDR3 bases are TGTGCCAGCAGCTCTGACAGGAATCAGCCCCAGCATTTT. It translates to CASSSDRNQPQHF.

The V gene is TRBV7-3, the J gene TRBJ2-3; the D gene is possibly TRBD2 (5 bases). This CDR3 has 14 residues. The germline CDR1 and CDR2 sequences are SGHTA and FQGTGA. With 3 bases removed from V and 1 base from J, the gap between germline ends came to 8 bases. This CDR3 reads CASSLTGGTDTQYF. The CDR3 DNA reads TGTGCCAGCAGCTTGACCGGGGGCACAGATACGCAGTATTTT.

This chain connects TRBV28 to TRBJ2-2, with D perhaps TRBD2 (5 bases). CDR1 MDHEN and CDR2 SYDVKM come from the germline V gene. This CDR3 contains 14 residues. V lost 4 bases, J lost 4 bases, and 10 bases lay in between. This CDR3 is CASSSTGITGELFF. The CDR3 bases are TGTGCCAGCAGTTCCACCGGGATCACCGGGGAGCTGTTTTTT.

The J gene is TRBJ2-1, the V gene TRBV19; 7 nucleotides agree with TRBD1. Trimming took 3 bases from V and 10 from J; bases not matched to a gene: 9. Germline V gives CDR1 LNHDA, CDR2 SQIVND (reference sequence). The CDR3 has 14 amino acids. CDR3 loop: CASSIIQGTQEQFF. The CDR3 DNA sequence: TGTGCCAGTAGTATTATACAGGGGACGCAAGAGCAGTTCTTC. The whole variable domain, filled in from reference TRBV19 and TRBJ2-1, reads DGGITQSPKYLFRKEGQNVTLSCEQNLNHDAMYWYRQDPGQGLRLIYYSQIVNDFQKGDIAEGYSVSREKKESFPLTVTSAQKNPTAFYLCASSIIQGTQEQFFGPGTRLTVL.

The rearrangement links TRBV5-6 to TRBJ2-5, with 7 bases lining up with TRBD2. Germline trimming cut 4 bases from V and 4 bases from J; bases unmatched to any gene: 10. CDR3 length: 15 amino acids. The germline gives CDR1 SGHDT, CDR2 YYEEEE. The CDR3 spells CASSLWGRAGETQYF. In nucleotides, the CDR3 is TGTGCCAGCAGCCTTTGGGGGAGGGCCGGAGAGACCCAGTACTTC. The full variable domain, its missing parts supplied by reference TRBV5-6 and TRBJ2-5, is DAGVTQSPTHLIKTRGQQVTLRCSPKSGHDTVSWYQQALGQGPQFIFQYYEEEERQRGNFPDRFSGHQFPNYSSELNVNALLLGDSALYLCASSLWGRAGETQYFGPGTRLLVL.

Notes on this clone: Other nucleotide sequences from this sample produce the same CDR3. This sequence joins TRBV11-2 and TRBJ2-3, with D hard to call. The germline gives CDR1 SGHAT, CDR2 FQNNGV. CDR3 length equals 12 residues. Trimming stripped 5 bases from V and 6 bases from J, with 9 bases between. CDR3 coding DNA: TGTGCCAGCAGCCTCACCCCGGATACGCAGTATTTT. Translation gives CASSLTPDTQYF.

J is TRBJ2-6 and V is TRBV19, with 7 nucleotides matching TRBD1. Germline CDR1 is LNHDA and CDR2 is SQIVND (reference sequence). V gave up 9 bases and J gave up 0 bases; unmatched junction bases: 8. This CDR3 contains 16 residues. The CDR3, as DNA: TGTGCCAGCCAGACAGGGTGGAACTCTGGGGCCAACGTCCTGACTTTC. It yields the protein CASQTGWNSGANVLTF.

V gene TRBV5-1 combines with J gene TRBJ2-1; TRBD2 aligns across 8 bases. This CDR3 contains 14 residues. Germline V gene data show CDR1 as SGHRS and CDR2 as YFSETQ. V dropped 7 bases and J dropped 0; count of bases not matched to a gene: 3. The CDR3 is CASERESSYNEQFF. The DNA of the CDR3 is TGCGCCAGCGAGCGGGAGTCCTCCTACAATGAGCAGTTCTTC.

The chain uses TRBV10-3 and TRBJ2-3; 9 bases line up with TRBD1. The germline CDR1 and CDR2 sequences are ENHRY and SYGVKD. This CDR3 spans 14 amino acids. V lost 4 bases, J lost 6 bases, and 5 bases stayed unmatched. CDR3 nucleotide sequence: TGTGCCATCAGTGCCTGGACAGGGGTGGATACGCAGTATTTT. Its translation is CAISAWTGVDTQYF.

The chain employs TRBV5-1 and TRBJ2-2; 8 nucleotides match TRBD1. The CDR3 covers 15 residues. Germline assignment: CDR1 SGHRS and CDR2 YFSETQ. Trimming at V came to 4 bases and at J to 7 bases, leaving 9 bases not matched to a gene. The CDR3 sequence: CASSLRTGSSGELFF. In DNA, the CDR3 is TGCGCCAGCAGCCTACGGACAGGGTCGAGCGGGGAGCTGTTTTTT.

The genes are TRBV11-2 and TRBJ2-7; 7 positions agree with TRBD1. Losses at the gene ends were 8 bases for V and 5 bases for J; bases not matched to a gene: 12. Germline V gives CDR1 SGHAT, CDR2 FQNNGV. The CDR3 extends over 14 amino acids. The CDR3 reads CASCYVAGGNEQYF. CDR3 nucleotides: TGTGCCAGCTGCTACGTTGCAGGGGGAAACGAGCAGTACTTC.

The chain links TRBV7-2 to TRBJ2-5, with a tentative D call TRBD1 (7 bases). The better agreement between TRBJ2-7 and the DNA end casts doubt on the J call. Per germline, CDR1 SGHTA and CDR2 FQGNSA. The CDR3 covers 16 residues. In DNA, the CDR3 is TGTGCCAGCAGCTCAAGGGCAGGGGGGCTTGGGGGCGAGCAGTACTTC. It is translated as CASSSRAGGLGGEQYF.

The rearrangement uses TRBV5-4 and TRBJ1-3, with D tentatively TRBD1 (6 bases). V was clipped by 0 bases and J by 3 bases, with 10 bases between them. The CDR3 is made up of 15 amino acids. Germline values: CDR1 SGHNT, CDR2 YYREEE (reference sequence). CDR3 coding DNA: TGTGCCAGCAGCTTGGGTAACAGGGATGGAAACACCATATATTTT. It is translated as CASSLGNRDGNTIYF.